A selection of T cell receptor beta chains follows, all from one sample in a study of T cell responses to AZD1222 COVID-19 vaccine. TCRdb's table, derived via immunoSEQ multiplex PCR, lists solely in-frame clones and lacks some. The data show about 110,000 clones, roughly nine tenths seen once. The specimen comprised peripheral blood, sampled on day 0 of MenACWY control vaccination. These receptors were collected from an adult in good health. CDR3s include the opening cysteine and the closing phenylalanine or tryptophan. The order of the fields is J gene, clone size, V gene, D gene, CDR3 protein, CDR3 DNA. D genes are given only for firm matches. Where a row states a size, it is once, few, many or the class of an expanded clone; other rows omit it.

TRBJ2-6 - TRBV5-1 - CASSKDSLLLGSGANVLTF TGCGCCAGCAGCAAGGACAGCCTCTTACTTGGCTCTGGGGCCAACGTCCTGACTTTC
TRBJ2-2 once TRBV19 - CASSSTGELFF TGTGCCAGTAGTAGCACCGGGGAGCTGTTTTTT
TRBJ2-3 - TRBV5-1 TRBD2 CASSLQTSGGSTDTQYF TGCGCCAGCAGCCTACAAACTAGCGGGGGAAGCACAGATACGCAGTATTTT
TRBJ2-5 - TRBV9 - CASSDWADLGETQYF TGTGCCAGCAGCGACTGGGCCGACCTTGGAGAGACCCAGTACTTC
TRBJ1-2 - TRBV4-3 TRBD1 CASSPGQTNYGYTF TGCGCCAGCAGCCCGGGACAGACTAACTATGGCTACACCTTC
TRBJ2-3 - TRBV5-1 - CASTSGGYSDTQYF TGCGCCAGCACCTCAGGGGGGTATTCAGATACGCAGTATTTT
TRBJ2-2 - TRBV2 TRBD1 CASNPGQGNTGELFF TGTGCCAGCAACCCGGGACAGGGTAACACCGGGGAGCTGTTTTTT
TRBJ1-6 - TRBV10-3 - CAISGGTGNNSPLHF TGTGCCATCAGTGGGGGTACAGGGAATAATTCACCCCTCCACTTT
TRBJ2-2 - TRBV7-2 - CASSWVATGELFF TGTGCCAGCAGCTGGGTGGCGACCGGGGAGCTGTTTTTT
TRBJ1-5 - TRBV18 TRBD1 CASSLGTEPNQPQHF TGTGCCAGCTCACTCGGGACAGAACCGAATCAGCCCCAGCATTTT
TRBJ1-2 - TRBV28 - CASSLVGARGGYTF TGTGCCAGCAGTTTAGTGGGGGCTCGGGGCGGCTACACCTTC
TRBJ2-2 few TRBV5-5 TRBD2 CASSFSGGNTGELFF TGTGCCAGCAGCTTTAGCGGGGGAAACACCGGGGAGCTGTTTTTT
TRBJ1-1 once TRBV6-5 - CASSPPSAWGTEAFF TGTGCCAGCAGCCCACCGTCGGCTTGGGGCACTGAAGCTTTCTTT
TRBJ2-2 - TRBV27 TRBD1 CASTLVTGGTGELFF TGTGCCAGCACCCTGGTCACAGGGGGCACCGGGGAGCTGTTTTTT
TRBJ1-6 - TRBV7-8 - CASSLSTHNSPLHF TGTGCCAGCAGCTTGTCAACGCATAATTCACCCCTCCACTTT
TRBJ2-1 - TRBV7-2 TRBD2 CASRALAGGSNEQFF TGTGCCAGCAGGGCCCTAGCGGGGGGATCAAATGAGCAGTTCTTC
TRBJ1-3 - TRBV30 TRBD1 CACRGPGNTIYF TGTGCCTGCAGGGGGCCCGGAAACACCATATATTTT
TRBJ1-2 - TRBV14 - CASSQVFGTGGYTF TGTGCCAGCAGCCAAGTTTTCGGCACGGGAGGCTACACCTTC
TRBJ1-4 - TRBV4-3 - CASSQNSATNEKLFF TGCGCCAGCAGCCAGAACAGTGCAACTAATGAAAAACTGTTTTTT
TRBJ2-3 few TRBV2 - CASSVGQTSTDTQYF TGTGCCAGCAGTGTAGGTCAAACCAGCACAGATACGCAGTATTTT
TRBJ1-6 - TRBV29-1 TRBD1 CSVGTGDNSPLHF TGCAGCGTCGGGACAGGGGATAATTCACCCCTCCACTTT
TRBJ2-1 - TRBV3-1/TRBV3-2 TRBD2 CASSQVSGGTEQFF TGTGCCAGCAGCCAAGTTAGCGGGGGGACTGAGCAGTTCTTC
TRBJ2-7 - TRBV29-1 TRBD1 CSVRTGATIDEQYF TGCAGCGTCCGGACAGGGGCCACCATAGACGAGCAGTACTTC
TRBJ2-5 - TRBV18 - CASSPRTAQETQYF TGTGCCAGCTCACCACGGACAGCCCAAGAGACCCAGTACTTC
TRBJ2-7 - TRBV28 - CASSLDGLYEQYF TGTGCCAGCAGCCTGGACGGTTTATACGAGCAGTACTTC
TRBJ2-7 - TRBV4-1 - CASSPRAPARYEQYF TGCGCCAGCAGCCCCCGGGCCCCGGCTCGCTACGAGCAGTACTTC
TRBJ2-7 - TRBV6-1 TRBD2 CASSESRDYYEQYF TGTGCCAGCAGTGAAAGTCGGGACTACTACGAGCAGTACTTC
TRBJ1-3 - TRBV10-3 - CAISESNLNSGNTIYF TGTGCCATCAGTGAGTCGAACCTTAACTCTGGAAACACCATATATTTT
TRBJ1-6 - TRBV19 - CASSIRENSPLHF TGTGCCAGTAGTATACGGGAGAATTCACCCCTCCACTTT
TRBJ2-4 - TRBV29-1 TRBD1 CSVRDREHIQYF TGCAGCGTGAGGGACAGGGAGCACATTCAGTACTTC
TRBJ2-7 - TRBV11-1 - CASSLGSSEQYF TGTGCCAGCAGCTTAGGCAGCTCCGAGCAGTACTTC
TRBJ1-1 - TRBV6-1 TRBD1 CASSERQGAWTEAFF TGTGCCAGCAGTGAGCGACAGGGGGCTTGGACTGAAGCTTTCTTT
TRBJ2-3 - TRBV6-5 - CASSFRTRTDTQYF TGTGCCAGCAGTTTCCGGACCCGCACAGATACGCAGTATTTT
TRBJ2-5 - TRBV11-1 TRBD2 CASSPTSPSGGKTQYF TGTGCCAGCAGCCCAACGTCGCCTAGCGGGGGAAAGACCCAGTACTTC
TRBJ2-7 - TRBV19 - CASSMSALYSYEQYF TGTGCCAGTAGTATGTCGGCACTTTACTCCTACGAGCAGTACTTC